The clone carrying this T cell receptor (beta chain) was seen only a few times. Sequencing used immunoSEQ multiplex PCR; TCRdb keeps in-frame clones, though not all of them. The sample lists around 130,000 clones, roughly 83% occurring once. This specimen belongs to a study of blood T cell repertoires in COVID-19. Study details: The United States, Italy and Spain provided the acute and convalescent COVID-19 samples. The analysed material was cDNA or gDNA that came from T cells, B-cell-depleted T cells, or PBMCs.

Trimming pared 3 bases from V and 7 bases from J, leaving 10 bases between. The germline V gene encodes CDR1 MDHEN and CDR2 SYDVKM. The CDR3 covers 14 residues. Sequenced input: peripheral blood. The chain combines TRBV28 with TRBJ1-6; possibly TRBD1 for D (5 bases). This TCR came from a woman between 50 and 59 years old with acute or convalescent COVID-19. The DNA for the CDR3 is TGTGCCAGCAGTTTTCAAAGGGGAAATTCACCCCTCCACTTT. Its translation is CASSFQRGNSPLHF.